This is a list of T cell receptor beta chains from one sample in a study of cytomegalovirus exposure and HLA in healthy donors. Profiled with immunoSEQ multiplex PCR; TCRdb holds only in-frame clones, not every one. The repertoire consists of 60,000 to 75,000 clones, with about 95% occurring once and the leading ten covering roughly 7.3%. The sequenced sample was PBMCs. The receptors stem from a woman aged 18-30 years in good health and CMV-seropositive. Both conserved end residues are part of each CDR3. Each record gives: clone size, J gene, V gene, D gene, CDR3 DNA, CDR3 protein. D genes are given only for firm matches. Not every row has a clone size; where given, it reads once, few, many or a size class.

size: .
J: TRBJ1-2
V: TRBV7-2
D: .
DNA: TGTGCCAGCAGTCGCGTGAGCGGGGAGCCCCGCGGTTATGGCTACACCTTC
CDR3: CASSRVSGEPRGYGYTF

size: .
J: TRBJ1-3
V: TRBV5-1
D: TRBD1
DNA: TGCGCCAGCAGCTCTACAGGGGGGACTGGAAACACCATATATTTT
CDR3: CASSSTGGTGNTIYF

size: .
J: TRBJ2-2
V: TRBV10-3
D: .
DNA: TGTGCCATCAGTGAGTCCCGGGGGGCGCGTCCCGGGGAGCTGTTTTTT
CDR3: CAISESRGARPGELFF

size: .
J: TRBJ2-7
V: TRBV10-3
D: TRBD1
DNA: TGTGCCATCAGCCAGGGACAGGACTCCTACGAGCAGTACTTC
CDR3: CAISQGQDSYEQYF

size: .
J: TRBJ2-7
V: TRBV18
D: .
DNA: TGTGCCAGCTCACCTACGGGTTACGAGCAGTACTTC
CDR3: CASSPTGYEQYF

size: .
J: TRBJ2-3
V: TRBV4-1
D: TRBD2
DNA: TGCGCCAGCAGCCAATCTCCTCCGGGGGGGGGAGCAGATACGCAGTATTTT
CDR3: CASSQSPPGGGADTQYF

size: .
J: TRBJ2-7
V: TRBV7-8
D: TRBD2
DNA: TGTGCCAGCAGCTTAACGGCGGGGTGGACTAGCTACGAGCAGTACTTC
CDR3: CASSLTAGWTSYEQYF

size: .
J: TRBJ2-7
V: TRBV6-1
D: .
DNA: TGTGCCAGCGGCGGGTACGAGCAGTACTTC
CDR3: CASGGYEQYF

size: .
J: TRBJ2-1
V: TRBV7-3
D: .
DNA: TGTGCCAGCAGCTTATCCTCGGGGGGCAGACTCGACAGGCACAATGAGCAGTTCTTC
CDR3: CASSLSSGGRLDRHNEQFF

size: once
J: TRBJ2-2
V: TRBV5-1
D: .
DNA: TGCGCCAGCAGCACAGGGAACACCGGGGAGCTGTTTTTT
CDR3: CASSTGNTGELFF

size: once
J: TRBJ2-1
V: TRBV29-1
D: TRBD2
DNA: TGCAGCGTTGAAGGGGGACTACGTGAGCAGTTCTTC
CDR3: CSVEGGLREQFF

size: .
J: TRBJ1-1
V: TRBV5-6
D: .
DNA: TGTGCCAGCAGCTTGGTCGCGAAGTGGAACACTGAAGCTTTCTTT
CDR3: CASSLVAKWNTEAFF

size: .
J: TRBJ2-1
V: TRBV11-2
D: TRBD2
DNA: TGTGCCAGCAGCTTAGATCTGAGGAGAACTAGCGGGAGGGGCGAGCAGTTCTTC
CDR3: CASSLDLRRTSGRGEQFF

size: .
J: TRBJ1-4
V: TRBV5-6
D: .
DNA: TGTGCCAGCAGCTTAGGGGTTTGGCGTGAAAAACTGTTTTTT
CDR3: CASSLGVWREKLFF

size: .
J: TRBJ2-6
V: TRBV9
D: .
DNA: TGTGCCAGCAGCGTAGGCGGCCCTGGGGCCAACGTCCTGACTTTC
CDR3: CASSVGGPGANVLTF

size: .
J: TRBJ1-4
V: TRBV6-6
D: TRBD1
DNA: TGTGCCAGCACGAGGGGGCTCGGAGAAAAACTGTTTTTT
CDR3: CASTRGLGEKLFF

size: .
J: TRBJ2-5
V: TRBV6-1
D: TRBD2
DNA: TGTGCCAGCAGTAGAGCGGGGGGGGAGACCCAGTACTTC
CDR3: CASSRAGGETQYF

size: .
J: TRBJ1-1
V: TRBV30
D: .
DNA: TGTGCCTGGGCAGGGGAGAACACTGAAGCTTTCTTT
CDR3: CAWAGENTEAFF

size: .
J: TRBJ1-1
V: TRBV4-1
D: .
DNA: TGCGCCAGCAGCCAAGGGGGGTGGAGGGAGACTGAAGCTTTCTTT
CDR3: CASSQGGWRETEAFF

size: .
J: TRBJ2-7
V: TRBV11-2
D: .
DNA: TGTGCCAGCAGAGCGGGCCGGAGCGAGCAGTACTTC
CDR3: CASRAGRSEQYF

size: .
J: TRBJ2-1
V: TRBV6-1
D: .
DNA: TGTGCCAGCCGGACTTCATCCTCCTACAATGAGCAGTTCTTC
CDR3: CASRTSSSYNEQFF

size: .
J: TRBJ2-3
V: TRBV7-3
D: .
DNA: TGTGCCAGCAGCAACCCTAGCGAGACGACAGATACGCAGTATTTT
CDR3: CASSNPSETTDTQYF

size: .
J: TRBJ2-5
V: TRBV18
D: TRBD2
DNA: TGTGCCAGCTCACCACCTACGGGGGGGACCCAGTACTTC
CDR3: CASSPPTGGTQYF

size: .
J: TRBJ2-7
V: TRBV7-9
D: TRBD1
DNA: TGTGCCAGCAGCTCCGGGACAGTAACATACGAGCAGTACTTC
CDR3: CASSSGTVTYEQYF

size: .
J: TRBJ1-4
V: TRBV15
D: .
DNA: TGTGCCACCAGCAGTCGCGGTGCAACTAATGAAAAACTGTTTTTT
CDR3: CATSSRGATNEKLFF

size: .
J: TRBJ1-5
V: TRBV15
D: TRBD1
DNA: TGTGCCACCAGCAGCCAACAGGGGGCATTGCAGCCCCAGCATTTT
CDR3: CATSSQQGALQPQHF

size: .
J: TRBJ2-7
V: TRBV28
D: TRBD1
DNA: TGTGCCAGCACCTCCGGGACAGGGATGTACGAGCAGTACTTC
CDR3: CASTSGTGMYEQYF